The 15 T cell receptor beta chains below all came from one sample that was sequenced in a study of blood T cell repertoires in COVID-19. Some clones are missing from TCRdb's copy, which holds only in-frame ones; the method was immunoSEQ multiplex PCR. The sample lists about 160,000 clones; more than 75% were seen once. The sequenced sample consisted of peripheral blood. The source is a woman aged 60-70 years with COVID-19, enrolled during active disease.

The chain joins TRBV19 to TRBJ2-5, with TRBD1 as a possible D gene (6 bases). From germline, CDR1 is LNHDA and CDR2 SQIVND (reference sequence). Trimming took 5 bases from V and 6 from J, leaving 16 bases between them. The CDR3 loop spans 14 amino acids. The CDR3 nucleotides read TGTGCCAGTAGTCATCCCAGGGGTACGAAGACCCAGTACTTC. Its translation is CASSHPRGTKTQYF.

The chain carries TRBV6-5 and TRBJ1-2; a possible D gene is TRBD1 (5 bases). The ends were cut back, 6 bases at V and 0 bases at J, with 14 bases in the middle. Germline V gives CDR1 MNHEY, CDR2 SVGAGI. There are 15 residues in the CDR3. As DNA, the CDR3 is TGTGCCAGCAGGACAGCCCGACCCCCTAACTATGGCTACACCTTC. Translation: CASRTARPPNYGYTF.

V and J are TRBV19 and TRBJ1-5, with TRBD1 matching over 8 bases. The CDR3 extends over 13 amino acids. Germline V gene sequence: CDR1 LNHDA, CDR2 SQIVND (reference sequence). After removal of 6 bases from V and 7 bases from J, the junction contained 5 bases not matched to a gene. DNA of the CDR3: TGTGCCAGTAGGGGACAGGCTGTCCAGCCCCAGCATTTT. Translated, it gives CASRGQAVQPQHF.

The chain couples TRBV7-6 to TRBJ1-3, with 8 bases aligning to TRBD1. The V gene's germline CDR1 is SGHVS and CDR2 FNYEAQ. The trim removed 0 bases at V and 2 bases at J, leaving 3 bases unmatched. This CDR3 contains 16 residues. This CDR3 reads CASSLAVRGPGNTIYF. The DNA for the CDR3 is TGTGCCAGCAGCTTAGCGGTCAGGGGGCCTGGAAACACCATATATTTT.

The V and J genes are TRBV4-2 and TRBJ1-1; 8 bases are shared with TRBD1. V lost 4 bases and J lost 4; bases outside the gene matches: 11. Germline V gives CDR1 LGHNA, CDR2 YNFKEQ. This CDR3 contains 16 residues. The CDR3 DNA follows: TGTGCCAGCAGCCTAGGGCAGGGGGCGAAGGGCACTGAAGCTTTCTTT. Encoded protein: CASSLGQGAKGTEAFF.

The chain couples TRBV19 to TRBJ1-2; D is perhaps TRBD1 (6 bases). The CDR3 is 14 residues long. Looked up from germline, CDR1 is LNHDA and CDR2 is SQIVND (reference sequence). Trimming took off 7 bases at V and 2 bases at J, with 14 bases between the two ends. As DNA, the CDR3 is TGTGCCAGTAAATTATTAGGACAGAACTATGGCTACACCTTC. As protein: CASKLLGQNYGYTF.

This chain uses TRBV5-1 with TRBJ1-2; D unresolved. The CDR3 spans 16 residues. V dropped 0 bases and J dropped 3 bases, with 15 bases sitting between them. Germline V gene lookup returns CDR1 SGHRS and CDR2 YFSETQ. CDR3 in amino acids: CASSLEGQGRYYGYTF. CDR3 coding DNA: TGCGCCAGCAGCTTGGAAGGTCAAGGGAGATACTATGGCTACACCTTC. Looking up the rest from reference TRBV5-1 and TRBJ1-2 gives the full variable domain: KAGVTQTPRYLIKTRGQQVTLSCSPISGHRSVSWYQQTPGQGLQFLFEYFSETQRNKGNFPGRFSGRQFSNSRSEMNVSTLELGDSALYLCASSLEGQGRYYGYTFGSGTRLTVV.

The chain has TRBV13 and TRBJ1-1; TRBD1 agrees at 8 bases. V shed 8 bases and J 8 bases; nucleotides not matched to a gene: 16. Germline loops: CDR1 PRHDT, CDR2 FYEKMQ (reference sequence). The CDR3 extends over 15 amino acids. The CDR3 here is CASLLFGTGFSEAFF. The CDR3 bases are TGTGCCAGCCTGTTATTCGGGACAGGATTTTCGGAAGCTTTCTTT.

V gene TRBV9 combines with J gene TRBJ2-1, with D maybe TRBD2 (5 bases). Trimming pared 3 bases from V and 9 bases from J, leaving 19 bases between. The germline V gene has CDR1 SGDLS and CDR2 YYNGEE. CDR3 length equals 15 residues. The CDR3 sequence is CASSEWAPGSGEQFF. CDR3 sequence (DNA): TGTGCCAGCAGCGAGTGGGCACCTGGGAGTGGTGAGCAGTTCTTC.

This chain connects TRBV1 to TRBJ2-1; the table names TRBD1, a call not compared with the DNA. TRBV1 is designated a pseudogene. This CDR3 spans 18 amino acids. The CDR3 bases are TGCACCAGCAGCCAAGTGGGAACAGGACCCCGTGAAGACAATGAGCAGTTCTTC. Translation: CTSSQVGTGPREDNEQFF.

V usage is TRBV11-3 and J usage is TRBJ1-6; the D is unclear. V lost 1 base and J lost 7, with 5 bases in between. The CDR3 length is 13 residues. Germline V gene data show CDR1 as SGHNT and CDR2 as YENEEA. CDR3 DNA sequence: TGTGCCAGCAGCTTAGCCGGGAATTCACCCCTCCACTTT. This translates into CASSLAGNSPLHF.

The genes are TRBV10-3 and TRBJ1-5; TRBD1 agrees at 10 bases. The CDR3 totals 15 residues. Per germline, CDR1 ENHRY and CDR2 SYGVKD. Trimming took 0 bases from V and 5 from J; bases not matched to a gene: 1. Here the CDR3 reads CAISESGQGYQPQHF. The CDR3 DNA reads TGTGCCATCAGTGAGTCGGGACAGGGGTATCAGCCCCAGCATTTT.

About this clone: The sample has other DNA sequences that encode this CDR3 too. The chain couples TRBV5-1 to TRBJ1-5, with D possibly TRBD1 on 5 matching bases. The germline V gene has CDR1 SGHRS and CDR2 YFSETQ. V was trimmed by 0 bases and J by 4 bases, leaving 8 bases between them. There are 14 residues in the CDR3. In DNA form, the CDR3 reads TGCGCCAGCAGCTTGGTTGGGGGGAATCAGCCCCAGCATTTT. Translation gives CASSLVGGNQPQHF.

This chain joins TRBV7-3 and TRBJ1-1; 8 nucleotides match TRBD1. This CDR3 region has 15 residues. Germline trimming cut 4 bases from V and 4 bases from J; bases unmatched to any gene: 8. Germline V lookup: CDR1 SGHTA, CDR2 FQGTGA. The CDR3 bases are TGTGCCAGCAGCTCCCGACAGGGGAGCGTCACTGAAGCTTTCTTT. Protein sequence: CASSSRQGSVTEAFF.

V and J are TRBV3-1 (or the pseudogene TRBV3-2) and TRBJ2-3; 8 bases are a match to TRBD2. Losses at the gene ends were 6 bases for V and 3 bases for J; bases not matched to a gene: 2. The CDR3 has 13 amino acids. Germline CDR1 is LGHDT and CDR2 is YNNKEL (reference sequence). In DNA form, the CDR3 reads TGTGCCAGCAGTAGACTAGCGACAGATACGCAGTATTTT. Translation gives CASSRLATDTQYF.